This T cell receptor (beta chain) is from a study of T-cell reconstitution after alpha-beta-depleted transplantation in children. The TCRbeta library was prepared with unique molecular identifiers. One entry per CDR3 protein results from TCRdb running MiXCR on the PCR reads. The sample records approximately 120,000 distinct CDR3 sequences, around a tenth being singletons. CDR3 length equals 16 residues. Germline trimming cut 4 bases from V and 0 bases from J; bases unmatched to any gene: 3. The germline V gene has CDR1 LGHDT and CDR2 YNNKEL (reference sequence). The sequenced sample was PBMCs, mostly from graft donor cells, obtained 180 days after TCRalphabeta/CD19-depleted stem cell transplant. The V and J genes are TRBV3-1 and TRBJ2-1; 10 bases match TRBD2. This TCR derives from a girl in the first two years of life who had a stem cell transplant for combined immunodeficiency, so the T cells may come from the graft donor. CDR3 region: CASSPTSGFSYNEQFF. In DNA, the CDR3 is TGTGCCAGCAGCCCGACTAGCGGGTTCTCCTACAATGAGCAGTTCTTC.